The following is a T cell receptor (beta chain) sequence with its context. The ends were cut back, 3 bases at V and 0 bases at J, with 8 bases in the middle. The CDR3 spans 14 residues. The record originates from a study of cytomegalovirus exposure and HLA in healthy donors. The primer mix had 60 Vbeta and 13 Jbeta primers. Assay used: immunoSEQ multiplex PCR; TCRdb lists only in-frame clones, some missing. This sample has 100,000 to 120,000 clones, with 82% found just once. Sequences were obtained from PBMCs. This chain connects TRBV23-1 to TRBJ1-1; D unclear. TRBV23-1 qualifies as an ORF whose function is uncertain. This receptor was taken from a woman younger than 30 in good health and CMV-seronegative. The CDR3 nucleotides are TGCGCCAGCAGTCACGGAGGCATGAACACTGAAGCTTTCTTT. It translates to CASSHGGMNTEAFF.